A selection of T cell receptor beta chains follows, all from one sample in a study of T-cell memory formation after mild COVID-19. A single record per CDR3 protein comes from TCRdb applying MiXCR to the 5' RACE reads. Seen here are 400,000 to 500,000 distinct CDR3 sequences, around 20% observed once, and the top ten hold 7.5% to 9.5%. Sequencing input: PBMCs or a T cell subset sorted from them (not recorded which). Source of these receptors: an adult woman who had mild COVID-19 (a few samples of this study predate the infection). Cell type and time point are not known. CDR3s include the opening cysteine and the closing phenylalanine or tryptophan. D genes are given only for firm matches. Clone sizes are given selectively: once, few, many, or a class where the clone is expanded.

J | V | D | size | CDR3 | DNA
TRBJ2-1 | TRBV6-1 | TRBD2 | NA | CASSVAGDNEQFF | TGTGCCAGCAGTGTAGCGGGGGACAATGAGCAGTTCTTC
TRBJ1-1 | TRBV30 | NA | NA | CAWSMQGGTEAFF | TGTGCCTGGAGTATGCAGGGAGGCACTGAAGCTTTCTTT
TRBJ2-4 | TRBV12-3/TRBV12-4 | TRBD1 | few | CASSLGGTGKDIQYF | TGTGCCAGCAGTTTGGGAGGGACAGGGAAAGACATTCAGTACTTC
TRBJ2-7 | TRBV7-8 | NA | NA | CASSLGRGDEQYF | TGTGCCAGCAGCTTAGGGCGGGGAGACGAGCAGTACTTC
TRBJ1-6 | TRBV7-9 | NA | NA | CASSLGPTGRGISPLHF | TGTGCCAGCAGCTTAGGACCGACGGGCCGCGGAATTTCACCCCTCCACTTT
TRBJ2-7 | TRBV28 | NA | few | CASSYGLTPGIYEQYF | TGTGCCAGCAGCTACGGCCTCACGCCGGGGATCTACGAGCAGTACTTC
TRBJ2-3 | TRBV7-2 | TRBD1 | few | CASSPRQGPTDTQYF | TGTGCCAGCAGCCCGAGACAGGGTCCCACAGATACGCAGTATTTT
TRBJ2-7 | TRBV5-1 | NA | once | CAAFNEQYF | TGCGCCGCCTTCAACGAGCAGTACTTC
TRBJ1-2 | TRBV7-4 | TRBD1 | NA | CASSVAGQGAGGDTF | TGTGCCAGCAGCGTAGCGGGACAGGGGGCGGGAGGCGACACCTTC
TRBJ1-1 | TRBV7-2 | TRBD1 | NA | CASWGQPRGTEAFF | TGTGCCAGCTGGGGACAGCCGCGGGGCACTGAAGCTTTCTTT
TRBJ1-5 | TRBV12-3/TRBV12-4 | NA | NA | CASSSSLVTAPAEGDNQPQHF | TGTGCCAGCAGTTCGAGTTTAGTGACCGCTCCAGCCGAGGGGGACAATCAGCCCCAGCATTTT
TRBJ2-3 | TRBV15 | TRBD2 | few | CATNREGISDTQYF | TGTGCCACCAATCGGGAGGGGATATCAGATACGCAGTATTTT
TRBJ2-7 | TRBV7-9 | TRBD1 | many | CASSPTGTGAYEQYF | TGTGCCAGCAGCCCAACCGGGACAGGAGCCTACGAGCAGTACTTC
TRBJ1-1 | TRBV7-9 | TRBD1 | NA | CASSPRPGTGVAEAFF | TGTGCCAGCAGCCCTCGCCCCGGGACAGGGGTCGCTGAAGCTTTCTTT
TRBJ2-2 | TRBV20-1 | NA | NA | CSARGGGLTNTGELFF | TGCAGTGCCAGGGGGGGAGGTCTCACGAACACCGGGGAGCTGTTTTTT
TRBJ2-5 | TRBV29-1 | NA | few | CSVERSPETQYF | TGCAGCGTTGAAAGGTCACCAGAGACCCAGTACTTC
TRBJ2-2 | TRBV6-2/TRBV6-3 | TRBD2 | NA | CASSWGGGNTGELFF | TGTGCCAGCAGCTGGGGCGGGGGTAACACCGGGGAGCTGTTTTTT
TRBJ2-1 | TRBV20-1 | NA | NA | CSAREDSRSYNEQFF | TGCAGTGCTAGAGAAGACTCCCGTTCCTACAATGAGCAGTTCTTC
TRBJ1-1 | TRBV5-1 | TRBD1 | few | CASSGQGGLNTEAFF | TGCGCCAGCAGCGGCCAGGGGGGCCTGAACACTGAAGCTTTCTTT
TRBJ1-5 | TRBV4-3 | TRBD1 | NA | CASSQDSQGGDQPQHF | TGCGCCAGCAGCCAAGATTCCCAGGGGGGTGATCAGCCCCAGCATTTT
TRBJ2-6 | TRBV5-4 | NA | NA | CASSLGRGGPSGANVLTF | TGTGCCAGCAGCTTGGGGAGAGGGGGTCCCTCTGGGGCCAACGTCCTGACTTTC
TRBJ1-5 | TRBV16 | NA | few | CASSQSQKVASSNQPQHF | TGTGCCAGCAGCCAATCTCAGAAGGTCGCGTCTAGCAATCAGCCCCAGCATTTT
TRBJ1-1 | TRBV7-2 | NA | NA | CASSHQEPKVTEAFF | TGTGCCAGCAGCCACCAGGAGCCGAAGGTTACTGAAGCTTTCTTT
TRBJ2-1 | TRBV24-1 | NA | NA | CATSDSGQHGQFF | TGTGCCACCAGTGATTCAGGTCAACACGGGCAGTTCTTC
TRBJ2-1 | TRBV27 | TRBD2 | NA | CASSRLPTRLAATGEQFF | TGTGCCAGCAGTCGTCTCCCTACCCGGCTAGCGGCGACCGGTGAGCAGTTCTTC
TRBJ2-7 | TRBV5-1 | NA | few | CASSLGSIYEQYF | TGCGCCAGCTCCCTGGGGTCGATCTACGAGCAGTACTTC
TRBJ2-3 | TRBV6-5 | NA | NA | CASYPRGPGTDTQYF | TGTGCCAGCTACCCCAGGGGCCCAGGCACAGATACGCAGTATTTT
TRBJ2-7 | TRBV27 | NA | NA | CASSSTLSAYEQYF | TGTGCCAGCAGTTCCACGTTATCCGCCTACGAGCAGTACTTC
TRBJ1-5 | TRBV7-2 | NA | NA | CASSFIGVGQPQHF | TGTGCCAGCAGCTTCATCGGGGTCGGGCAGCCCCAGCATTTT
TRBJ1-2 | TRBV24-1 | TRBD1 | NA | CATSDRDSDPANYGYTF | TGTGCCACCAGTGATCGGGACAGCGACCCCGCTAACTATGGCTACACCTTC
TRBJ2-5 | TRBV11-2 | NA | NA | CASSYQDGKETQYF | TGTGCCAGCAGCTATCAGGACGGAAAAGAGACCCAGTACTTC
TRBJ2-5 | TRBV7-9 | TRBD2 | many | CASSLRGGETQYF | TGTGCCAGCAGCTTGAGGGGAGGGGAGACCCAGTACTTC
TRBJ1-5 | TRBV12-3/TRBV12-4 | NA | NA | CASSPRGNQPQHF | TGTGCCAGCAGTCCGAGGGGCAATCAGCCCCAGCATTTT
TRBJ2-1 | TRBV6-5 | TRBD2 | NA | CASTISGNGLDEQFF | TGTGCCAGCACCATCAGCGGGAATGGTCTCGATGAGCAGTTCTTC
TRBJ2-1 | TRBV7-6 | NA | few | CASSHGPGSSYNEQFF | TGTGCCAGCAGCCATGGCCCAGGAAGCTCCTACAATGAGCAGTTCTTC
TRBJ2-3 | TRBV5-1 | TRBD2 | NA | CASSSTSGISTDTQYF | TGCGCCAGCAGCTCGACTAGCGGGATAAGCACAGATACGCAGTATTTT